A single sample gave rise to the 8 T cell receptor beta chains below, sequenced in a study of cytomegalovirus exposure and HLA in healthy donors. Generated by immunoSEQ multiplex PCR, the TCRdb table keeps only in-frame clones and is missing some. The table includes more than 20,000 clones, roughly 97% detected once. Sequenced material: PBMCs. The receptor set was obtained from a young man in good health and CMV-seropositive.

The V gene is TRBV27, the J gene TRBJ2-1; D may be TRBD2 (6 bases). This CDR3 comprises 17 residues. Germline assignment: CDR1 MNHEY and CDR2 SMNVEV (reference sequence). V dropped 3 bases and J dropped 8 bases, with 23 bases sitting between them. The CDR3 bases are TGTGCCAGCAGTTTTGGCCCCCCTCGGGACTCCGTCGATGAGCAGTTCTTC. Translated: CASSFGPPRDSVDEQFF.

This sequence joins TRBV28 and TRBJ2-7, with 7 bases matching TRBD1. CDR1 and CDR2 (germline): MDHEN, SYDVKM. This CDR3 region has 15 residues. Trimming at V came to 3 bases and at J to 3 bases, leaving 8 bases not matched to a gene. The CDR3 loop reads CASSLGDRAFYEQYF. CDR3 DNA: TGTGCCAGCAGTTTGGGAGACAGGGCTTTCTACGAGCAGTACTTC. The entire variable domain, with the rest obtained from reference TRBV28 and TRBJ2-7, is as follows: DVKVTQSSRYLVKRTGEKVFLECVQDMDHENMFWYRQDPGLGLRLIYFSYDVKMKEKGDIPEGYSVSREKKERFSLILESASTNQTSMYLCASSLGDRAFYEQYFGPGTRLTVT.

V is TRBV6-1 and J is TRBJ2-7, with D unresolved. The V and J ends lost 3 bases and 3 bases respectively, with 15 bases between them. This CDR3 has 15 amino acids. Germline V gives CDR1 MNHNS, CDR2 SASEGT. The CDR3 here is CASSERLGIVYEQYF. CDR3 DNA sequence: TGTGCCAGCAGTGAGAGACTGGGTATAGTCTACGAGCAGTACTTC.

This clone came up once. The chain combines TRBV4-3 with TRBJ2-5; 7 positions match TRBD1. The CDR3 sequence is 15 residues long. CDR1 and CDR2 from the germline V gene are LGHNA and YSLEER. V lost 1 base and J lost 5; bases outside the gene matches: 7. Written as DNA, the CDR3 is TGCGCCAGCAGCCAAGGACAGGGATTTGGGGAGACCCAGTACTTC. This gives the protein CASSQGQGFGETQYF.

CDR3 bases: TGTGCCAGCAGCGAGGGACTAGCGGGAGGTGGGGCAGATACGCAGTATTTT. Translating gives CASSEGLAGGGADTQYF. The V and J genes are TRBV11-2 and TRBJ2-3; TRBD2 aligns across 15 bases. The CDR3 covers 17 residues. V shed 5 bases, J shed 4 bases, and the junction held 7 bases outside the gene matches. The V gene's germline CDR1 is SGHAT and CDR2 FQNNGV.

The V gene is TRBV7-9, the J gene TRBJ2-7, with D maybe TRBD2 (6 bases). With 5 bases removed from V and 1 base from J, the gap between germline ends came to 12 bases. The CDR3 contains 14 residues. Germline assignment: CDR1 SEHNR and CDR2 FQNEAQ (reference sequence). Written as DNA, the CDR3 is TGTGCCAGCAGCGGGGGACTGGAGTCCTACGAGCAGTACTTC. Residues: CASSGGLESYEQYF.

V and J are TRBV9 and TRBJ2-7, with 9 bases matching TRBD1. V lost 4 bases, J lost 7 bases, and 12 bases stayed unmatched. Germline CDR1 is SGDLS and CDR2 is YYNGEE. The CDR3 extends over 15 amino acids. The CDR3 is CASSPHPQGAEEQYF. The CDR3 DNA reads TGTGCCAGCAGCCCCCACCCACAGGGGGCGGAAGAGCAGTACTTC.

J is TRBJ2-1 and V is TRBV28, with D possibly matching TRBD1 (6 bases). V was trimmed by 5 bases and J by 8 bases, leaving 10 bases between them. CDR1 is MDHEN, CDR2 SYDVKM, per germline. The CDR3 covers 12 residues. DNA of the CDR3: TGTGCCAGCAGTACGGACAGCGATGAGCAGTTCTTC. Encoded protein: CASSTDSDEQFF. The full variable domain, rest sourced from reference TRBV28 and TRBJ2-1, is DVKVTQSSRYLVKRTGEKVFLECVQDMDHENMFWYRQDPGLGLRLIYFSYDVKMKEKGDIPEGYSVSREKKERFSLILESASTNQTSMYLCASSTDSDEQFFGPGTRLTVL.